The 18 T cell receptor beta chains given below trace back to one sample, sequenced in a study of T cell repertoires in cytomegalovirus infection. These TCRs' antigens remain unknown. Using its own MiXCR run on the reads, TCRdb lists one record per CDR3 protein. Among about 350,000 distinct CDR3 sequences listed, about 34% were seen once. The sequenced sample was cultured PBMCs, obtained from culture after CMV antigen stimulation. These receptors were obtained from a human donor in good health (CMV status not recorded). Some clones in this sample may be carry-over from other donors' samples.

This clonotype has a handful of counts. The J gene is TRBJ1-2, the V gene TRBV28, with unresolved D. The CDR3 extends over 13 amino acids. The germline CDR1 and CDR2 sequences are MDHEN and SYDVKM. Trimming removed 3 bases at V and 8 bases at J, with 13 bases between. The CDR3 region is CASSFGSGDGYTF. As DNA, the CDR3 is TGTGCCAGCAGTTTCGGGTCAGGCGACGGCTACACCTTC.

This chain joins TRBV4-1 and TRBJ1-2, with D perhaps matching TRBD1 (6 bases). The V end was cut by 4 bases, the J end by 7 bases, with 22 bases between. The CDR3 contains 16 residues. Germline loops: CDR1 MGHRA, CDR2 YSYEKL. The CDR3 sequence is CASSPGVAGGFGGYTF. The CDR3 region has the DNA TGCGCCAGCAGCCCGGGGGTGGCGGGGGGCTTTGGTGGCTACACCTTC.

V usage is TRBV5-4 and J usage is TRBJ1-2; D is undetermined. The CDR3 runs to 14 residues. Per the germline V gene, CDR1 is SGHNT and CDR2 is YYREEE (reference sequence). V gave up 2 bases and J gave up 2 bases, with 10 bases separating them. Here the CDR3 reads CASSFVAGNYGYTF. The CDR3 nucleotides are TGTGCCAGCAGCTTCGTTGCGGGGAACTATGGCTACACCTTC.

The V call is TRBV20-1, the J call TRBJ1-3; D is perhaps TRBD1 (5 bases). V was clipped by 4 bases and J by 2 bases, with 18 bases between them. CDR1 DFQATT and CDR2 SNEGSKA come from the germline V gene (reference sequence). This CDR3 region has 16 residues. The CDR3 sequence is CSATNEGVPTGNTIYF. CDR3 nucleotides: TGCAGTGCTACCAACGAAGGGGTCCCTACTGGAAACACCATATATTTT.

The gene calls are TRBV4-1 and TRBJ2-3; D is undetermined. The V end was cut by 3 bases, the J end by 2 bases, with 12 bases between. Germline V gene data show CDR1 as MGHRA and CDR2 as YSYEKL. The CDR3 is 15 amino acids. The CDR3 loop reads CASSQETAPTDTQYF. In DNA form, the CDR3 reads TGCGCCAGCAGCCAGGAAACGGCCCCCACAGATACGCAGTATTTT.

There are a few counts of this clonotype. The chain employs TRBV10-3 and TRBJ2-7; tentative D call: TRBD1 (5 bases). The ends were cut back, 8 bases at V and 1 base at J, with 9 bases in the middle. This CDR3 spans 12 amino acids. Germline loops: CDR1 ENHRY, CDR2 SYGVKD. The CDR3 region is CAIARGSYEQYF. For the CDR3, the DNA is TGTGCCATCGCAAGGGGATCCTACGAGCAGTACTTC.

This clonotype has a count of ten or more. This rearrangement joins TRBV7-8 to TRBJ2-7; 8 bases match TRBD2. With V trimmed by 3 bases and J by 4 bases, 11 bases remained unmatched. The CDR3 covers 16 residues. From germline, CDR1 is SGHVS and CDR2 FQNEAQ. The chain's CDR3 is CASSFGLAPTDYEQYV. The DNA for the CDR3 is TGTGCCAGCAGCTTTGGACTAGCCCCAACTGATTACGAGCAGTACGTC.

The chain links TRBV7-4 to TRBJ1-5; D call uncertain. The CDR3 spans 14 residues. CDR1 and CDR2 (germline): SGHVT, SQSDAQ. The V end lost 7 bases, the J end lost 3 bases, and 13 bases lay between the germline ends. Written as DNA, the CDR3 is TGTGCCAGCATCAAACCGGGCCCCAATCAGCCCCAGCATTTT. It codes for CASIKPGPNQPQHF.

The J gene is TRBJ2-2, the V gene TRBV6-4; perhaps TRBD1 as D (5 bases). The CDR3 length is 20 residues. The V end was cut by 5 bases, the J end by 3 bases, with 28 bases between. Germline CDR1 reads MRHNA; CDR2 reads SNTAGT. CDR3 nucleotide sequence: TGTGCCAGCAGTCAGGTCCCATTCGGCTTTGGCCAGGGTCACACCGGGGAGCTGTTTTTT. This codes for CASSQVPFGFGQGHTGELFF.

The chain combines TRBV12-3 or TRBV12-4 with TRBJ2-1, with 12 bases lining up with TRBD2. The CDR3 is 17 amino acids. V was clipped by 4 bases and J by 4 bases; unmatched bases: 8. The CDR3 protein is CASSSRQGLAGYNEQFF. In nucleotides, the CDR3 is TGTGCCAGCAGTTCCCGCCAGGGACTAGCGGGTTACAATGAGCAGTTCTTC.

This clonotype has more than one count but fewer than ten. The CDR3 is CASSLTKRSYEQYF. The CDR3 nucleotides read TGTGCCAGTAGTCTCACCAAGCGGTCCTACGAGCAGTACTTC. The V call is TRBV19, the J call TRBJ2-7; D possibly corresponds to TRBD2 (5 bases). This CDR3 has 14 amino acids. The germline V gene has CDR1 LNHDA and CDR2 SQIVND (reference sequence). V shed 5 bases and J shed 1 base, with 12 bases lying between them.

The chain combines TRBV6-8 with TRBJ2-3, with D possibly being TRBD2 (6 bases). In germline, CDR1 is MNHGY, CDR2 SAAAGT. Trimming took off 11 bases at V and 2 bases at J, with 23 bases between the two ends. CDR3 length: 16 residues. The CDR3 DNA is TGTGCCGGGTCGGGGACTTTCCACCCTACCACAGATACGCAGTATTTT. Its protein product is CAGSGTFHPTTDTQYF.

This clonotype showed up just a few times. The chain is built from TRBV2 and TRBJ2-3; TRBD2 matches at 9 bases. Germline V gives CDR1 SNHLY, CDR2 FYNNEI. J lost 3 bases, V lost 0 bases, and 4 bases had no gene match. The CDR3 runs 16 residues. The CDR3 reads CASSEASLAGTDTQYF. DNA of the CDR3: TGTGCCAGCAGTGAAGCGAGCCTAGCGGGAACAGATACGCAGTATTTT.

The chain recombines TRBV27 with TRBJ2-1, with TRBD2 as a possible D gene (5 bases). V dropped 9 bases and J dropped 7 bases, with 19 bases sitting between them. This CDR3 has 14 amino acids. The germline V gene has CDR1 MNHEY and CDR2 SMNVEV (reference sequence). CDR3 nucleotides: TGTGCCAGTGCGGTGGGAGCCCTCGGGAATGAGCAGTTCTTC. Encoded protein: CASAVGALGNEQFF.

This clonotype turned up a few times. This rearrangement joins TRBV19 to TRBJ1-2, with D tentatively TRBD1 (5 bases). This CDR3 contains 13 residues. Trimming removed 5 bases at V and 6 bases at J, with 13 bases between. Germline-derived CDR1 and CDR2 are LNHDA and SQIVND (reference sequence). This CDR3 reads CASSWTTLDGYTF. The CDR3, as DNA: TGTGCCAGTAGTTGGACAACCCTTGATGGCTACACCTTC.

This chain joins TRBV7-9 and TRBJ1-1; a possible D gene is TRBD1 (5 bases). Trimming shortened V by 4 bases and J by 9 bases, and 12 bases separated the two germline ends. The CDR3 length is 12 residues. CDR1 is SEHNR, CDR2 FQNEAQ, per germline (reference sequence). The CDR3 region is CASSSDRLKAFF. In nucleotides, the CDR3 is TGTGCCAGCAGCTCTGACAGATTAAAAGCTTTCTTT.

The chain couples TRBV20-1 to TRBJ2-3; 7 nucleotides align to TRBD1. With 1 base clipped from V and 0 bases from J, the junction kept 4 bases outside the gene matches. The CDR3 is 15 residues long. Per the germline V gene, CDR1 is DFQATT and CDR2 is SNEGSKA (reference sequence). CDR3 sequence (DNA): TGCAGTGCTAGAGCCGGGACAGCTAGCACAGATACGCAGTATTTT. This gives the protein CSARAGTASTDTQYF.

The genes are TRBV6-6 and TRBJ2-2; 8 nucleotides align to TRBD1. CDR1 is MNHNY and CDR2 is SVGAGI in the germline V gene (reference sequence). CDR3 length equals 13 residues. V trimming: 8 bases; J trimming: 7 bases; junction bases outside the gene matches: 6. The chain's CDR3 is CASGQGAVGELFF. CDR3 DNA: TGTGCCAGCGGTCAGGGGGCGGTCGGGGAGCTGTTTTTT.